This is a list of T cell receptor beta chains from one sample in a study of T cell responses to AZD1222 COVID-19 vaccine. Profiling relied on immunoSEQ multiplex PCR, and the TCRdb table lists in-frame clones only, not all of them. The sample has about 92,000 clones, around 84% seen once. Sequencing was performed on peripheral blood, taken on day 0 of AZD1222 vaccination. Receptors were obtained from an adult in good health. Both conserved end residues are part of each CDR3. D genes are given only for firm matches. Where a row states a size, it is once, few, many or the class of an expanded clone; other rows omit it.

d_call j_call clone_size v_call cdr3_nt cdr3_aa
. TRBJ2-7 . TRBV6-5 TGTGCCAGCAGTTACTCGGGGCCTCCTTCCGAGCAGTACTTC CASSYSGPPSEQYF
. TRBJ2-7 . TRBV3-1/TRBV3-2 TGTGCCAGCAGCCACCACGCCGCAGGTTACGAGCAGTACTTC CASSHHAAGYEQYF
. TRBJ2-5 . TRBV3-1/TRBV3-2 TGTGCCAGCAGCCAAGAGCCATCGGGGACCCAGTACTTC CASSQEPSGTQYF
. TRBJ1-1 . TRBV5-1 TGCGCCAGCAGCCGGACCGGGACGGAGAACACTGAAGCTTTCTTT CASSRTGTENTEAFF
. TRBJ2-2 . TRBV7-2 TGTGCCAGCAGCTTTGGGTGGCTGGGAACCGGGGAGCTGTTTTTT CASSFGWLGTGELFF
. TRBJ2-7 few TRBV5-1 TGCGCCAGCAGCTACGGACAGCTCCCCTACGAGCAGTACTTC CASSYGQLPYEQYF
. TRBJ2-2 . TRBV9 TGTGCCAGCAGCGCAAGTACCGGGGAGCTGTTTTTT CASSASTGELFF
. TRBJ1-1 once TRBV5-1 TGCGCCAGCAGCACAACGACAGGGAACACTGAAGCTTTCTTT CASSTTTGNTEAFF
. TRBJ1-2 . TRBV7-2 TGTGTAGAGGGGGGGACGGACTATGGCTACACCTTC CVEGGTDYGYTF
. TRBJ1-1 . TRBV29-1 TGCAGCGTTGATTTGGGGGGCGCGAGGACTGAAGCTTTCTTT CSVDLGGARTEAFF
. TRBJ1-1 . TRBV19 TGTGCCAGTAGTATGAAATGGACAGCGAACACTGAAGCTTTCTTT CASSMKWTANTEAFF
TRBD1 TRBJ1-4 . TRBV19 TGTGCCAGTAGTATCGGGACAGGGGCTAATGAAAAACTGTTTTTT CASSIGTGANEKLFF
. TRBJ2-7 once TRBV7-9 TGTGCCAGCAGCCATAGCGCGGACTTC CASSHSADF
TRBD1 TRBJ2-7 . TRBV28 TGTGCCAGCAGTCACTCCGGGACAGGGGGCTACGAGCAGTACTTC CASSHSGTGGYEQYF
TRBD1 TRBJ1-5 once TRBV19 TGTGCCAGTACTCAAATGTGGGGACAGGGCAATCCCCAGCATTTT CASTQMWGQGNPQHF
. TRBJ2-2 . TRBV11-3 TGTGCCAGCAGCTACACTGGGGCGGGGACCGGGGAGCTGTTTTTT CASSYTGAGTGELFF
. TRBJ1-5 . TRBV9 TGTGCCAGCAGCGTAGCTGTTGGTCAGCCCCAGCATTTT CASSVAVGQPQHF
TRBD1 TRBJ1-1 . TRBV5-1 TGCGCCAGCAGCCACCCACAGGGGAGAACTGAAGCTTTCTTT CASSHPQGRTEAFF
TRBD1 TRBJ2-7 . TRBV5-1 TGCGCCAGCAGCTTGGGCGCCTTTGGACAGGGTAAAAGCGAGCAGTACTTC CASSLGAFGQGKSEQYF
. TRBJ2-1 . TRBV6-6 TGTGCCAGCAGTTACGGGCAGGACTACAATGAGCAGTTCTTC CASSYGQDYNEQFF
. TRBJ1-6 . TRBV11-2 TGTGCCAGCAGCTTGGCTGACAGGAGCTCCTATAATTCACCCCTCCACTTT CASSLADRSSYNSPLHF
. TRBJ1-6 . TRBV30 TGTGCCTGGAGACCTACCAGCTCCTATAATTCACCCCTCCACTTT CAWRPTSSYNSPLHF
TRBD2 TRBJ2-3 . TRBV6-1 TGTGCCAGCAGTGAAGAGCGGGGGGGCACAGATACGCAGTATTTT CASSEERGGTDTQYF
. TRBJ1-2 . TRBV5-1 TGCGCCAGCAGCGCGGACAGTTGGATCTATGGCTACACCTTC CASSADSWIYGYTF
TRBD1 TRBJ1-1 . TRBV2 TGTGCCAGCAGGCCGGGACAGGGAGTTCGAGAAGCTTTCTTT CASRPGQGVREAFF
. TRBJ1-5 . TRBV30 TGTGCCAGGAGAGGGGACAAAAGCAATCAGCCCCAGCATTTT CARRGDKSNQPQHF
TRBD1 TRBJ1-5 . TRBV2 TGTGCCAGCAGCGCCGGGACAGGCGTCGATCAGCCCCAGCATTTT CASSAGTGVDQPQHF
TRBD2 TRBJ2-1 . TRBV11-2 TGTGCCAGCAGCTTAGTTCTAGCGGGAGAACACGGTGAGCAGTTCTTC CASSLVLAGEHGEQFF
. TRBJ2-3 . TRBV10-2 TGCGCCAGCAGGACAGTTGGTGGGGCCAATACGCAGTATTTT CASRTVGGANTQYF
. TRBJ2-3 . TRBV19 TGTGCCAGTAGTCGGGGACTGGGGCCCAAAGGCACAGATACGCAGTATTTT CASSRGLGPKGTDTQYF
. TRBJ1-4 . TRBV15 TGTGCCACCAGCAGAGTAGGAGGATCTAATGAAAAACTGTTTTTT CATSRVGGSNEKLFF
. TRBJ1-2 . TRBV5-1 TGCGCCAGCAGCCCACCCTCGCCCCCTAACTATGGCTACACCTTC CASSPPSPPNYGYTF
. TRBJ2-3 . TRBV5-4 TGTGCCAGCAGCTTACGCCTAGCGACCCGCACAGATACGCAGTATTTT CASSLRLATRTDTQYF
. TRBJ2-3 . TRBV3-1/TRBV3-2 TGTGCCAGCGGCCGAGCCCTCCGGGGAGATACGCAGTATTTT CASGRALRGDTQYF
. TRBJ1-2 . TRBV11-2 TGTGCCAGCAGCTCCTCCCCCACTAACTATGGCTACACCTTC CASSSSPTNYGYTF
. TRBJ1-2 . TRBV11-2 TGTGCCAGCAGCGAGGGACCGGAGTATGGCTACACCTTC CASSEGPEYGYTF
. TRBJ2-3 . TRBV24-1 TGTGCCACCAGTGACCACAGGGAACGCACAGATACGCAGTATTTT CATSDHRERTDTQYF
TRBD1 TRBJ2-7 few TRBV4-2 TGTGCCAGCAGCCAAGCCTCGAACCGGGGCACCGGGACAGCCTACGAGCAGTACTTC CASSQASNRGTGTAYEQYF
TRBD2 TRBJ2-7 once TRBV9 TGTGCCAGCAGCGTGGCGCCGGGAGGGGCCTACGAGCAGTACTTC CASSVAPGGAYEQYF
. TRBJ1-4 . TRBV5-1 TGCGCCAGCAGCTTGGATCCGGGGTCTAATGAAAAACTGTTTTTT CASSLDPGSNEKLFF
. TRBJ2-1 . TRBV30 TGTGCCTGGAGTGTAACCCAAAGGAATGAGCAGTTCTTC CAWSVTQRNEQFF
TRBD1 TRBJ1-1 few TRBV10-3 TGTGCCACCACCCCTTCGACAGGGGAGAGCACTGAAGCTTTCTTT CATTPSTGESTEAFF
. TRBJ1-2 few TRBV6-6 TGTGCCAGCAGTTACTCGTTACAGGGAGGTGGCTACACCTTC CASSYSLQGGGYTF
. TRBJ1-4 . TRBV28 TGTGCCAGCAGTTTGCCTGCTACAGGGATTAATGAAAAACTGTTTTTT CASSLPATGINEKLFF
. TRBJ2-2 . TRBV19 TGTGCCAGTAGTACTCGACAGGCCGCGAACACCGGGGAGCTGTTTTTT CASSTRQAANTGELFF
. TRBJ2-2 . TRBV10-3 TGTGCCATCAGTGTAACCTCGGCCCAAGACACCGGGGAGCTGTTTTTT CAISVTSAQDTGELFF